A single sample gave rise to the 10 T cell receptor beta chains below, sequenced in a study of T cell repertoires in cytomegalovirus infection. TCRdb used MiXCR to reprocess the reads, holding one entry per CDR3 protein. The data hold 250,000 to 300,000 distinct CDR3 sequences, with about a quarter observed a single time. Specimen: PBMCs. The receptors shown here come from a human donor in good health (CMV status not recorded). Some clones in this sample may be carry-over from other donors' samples.

This clonotype was counted between two and nine times. V and J are TRBV10-1 and TRBJ2-6; 7 bases map to TRBD1. CDR1 and CDR2 (germline): WNHNN, SYGVQD (reference sequence). This CDR3 has 18 residues. The J segment lost 0 bases and the V segment lost 5 bases, leaving 10 bases of the junction unmatched. The CDR3 protein is CASSLPGTDYSGANVLTF. The CDR3 DNA follows: TGCGCCAGCAGTCTCCCCGGGACAGACTACTCTGGGGCCAACGTCCTGACTTTC.

The rearrangement joins TRBV11-2 to TRBJ2-1, with 9 bases matching TRBD2. After removal of 1 base from V and 9 bases from J, the junction contained 7 bases not matched to a gene. CDR1 and CDR2 (germline): SGHAT, FQNNGV. The CDR3 has 15 residues. The chain's CDR3 is CASSLVVAGASEQFF. The CDR3 DNA is TGTGCCAGCAGCTTAGTAGTAGCGGGGGCGAGTGAGCAGTTCTTC.

Comments on this clonotype: One end of the junction does not line up with germline, which may come from a read error. The chain combines TRBV6-1 with TRBJ2-2, with D tentatively TRBD2 (6 bases). The germline gives CDR1 MNHNS, CDR2 SASEGT. The CDR3 loop spans 15 amino acids. CDR3 nucleotides: TGTGCCAGCATCACGGGACTCCTGAACACCTGGGAGCTGTTTTTT. It is translated as CASITGLLNTWELFF.

This clonotype was detected many times. This chain links TRBV6-2 or TRBV6-3 with TRBJ1-1, with D tentatively TRBD1 (6 bases). Germline V gene lookup returns CDR1 MNHEY and CDR2 SVGEGT. This CDR3 comprises 16 residues. The V end lost 2 bases, the J end lost 7 bases, and 20 bases lay between the germline ends. DNA of the CDR3: TGTGCCAGCAGTTACGACGCAAGACGGGGGCGGGGTGAAGCTTTCTTT. The encoded protein is CASSYDARRGRGEAFF.

The chain carries TRBV28 and TRBJ2-5; 8 bases are shared with TRBD2. This CDR3 is built from 14 residues. With V trimmed by 5 bases and J by 7 bases, 9 bases remained unmatched. CDR1 is MDHEN and CDR2 is SYDVKM in the germline V gene. CDR3 DNA sequence: TGTGCCAGCAGTCCCCCGCGGGAGGCCAGGACCCAGTACTTC. Protein product: CASSPPREARTQYF.

This chain uses TRBV11-2 with TRBJ2-7; the match to TRBD1 covers 8 bases. Per the germline V gene, CDR1 is SGHAT and CDR2 is FQNNGV. The junction had 8 bases not matched to a gene; V was cut back by 5 bases and J by 2 bases. The CDR3 length is 15 residues. Written as DNA, the CDR3 is TGTGCCAGCAGCACAGGGACAGGAAAAACCTACGAGCAGTACTTC. This codes for CASSTGTGKTYEQYF.

This clonotype was detected ten times or more. The V and J genes are TRBV7-8 and TRBJ2-1; D possibly corresponds to TRBD2 (5 bases). The V end was cut by 5 bases, the J end by 0 bases, with 8 bases between. In germline, CDR1 is SGHVS, CDR2 FQNEAQ. The CDR3 runs 14 residues. CDR3 in DNA: TGTGCCAGCAGCCCCCGGGACTCCTACAATGAGCAGTTCTTC. Translated: CASSPRDSYNEQFF.

This clonotype was counted between two and nine times. V gene TRBV29-1 combines with J gene TRBJ1-6; D not certain. Germline V CDR1 and CDR2: SQVTM, ANQGSEA. CDR3 length: 13 residues. Trimming cost V 4 bases and J 9 bases, with 13 bases left between them. The CDR3 nucleotides read TGCAGCGTTGCCGCCACAGCGGGTTCACCCCTCCACTTT. Protein product: CSVAATAGSPLHF.

The chain combines TRBV7-2 with TRBJ1-2, with D possibly being TRBD1 (5 bases). The CDR3 is 13 amino acids. Germline V gene data show CDR1 as SGHTA and CDR2 as FQGNSA. Trimming cost V 5 bases and J 6 bases, with 13 bases left between them. The CDR3 nucleotides are TGTGCCAGCAGCCCTGGGGGAGGCCATGGCTACACCTTC. It codes for CASSPGGGHGYTF. Supplemented by reference TRBV7-2 and TRBJ1-2, the full variable domain reads GAGVSQSPSNKVTEKGKDVELRCDPISGHTALYWYRQSLGQGLEFLIYFQGNSAPDKSGLPSDRFSAERTGGSVSTLTIQRTQQEDSAVYLCASSPGGGHGYTFGSGTRLTVV.

Notes on this clonotype: A much larger clone differs by one base, so this may be a read error. The chain recombines TRBV7-8 with TRBJ2-2; TRBD2 agrees at 7 bases. The CDR3 covers 18 residues. Germline values: CDR1 SGHVS, CDR2 FQNEAQ. V lost 0 bases, J lost 5 bases, and 12 bases stayed unmatched. CDR3 loop: CASSLAEFGGGSTGELFF. The CDR3, as DNA: TGTGCCAGCAGCTTAGCGGAATTTGGGGGAGGGTCGACCGGGGAGCTGTTTTTT. Using reference TRBV7-8 and TRBJ2-2 for the parts outside the CDR3, the full variable domain is GAGVSQSPRYKVAKRGQDVALRCDPISGHVSLFWYQQALGQGPEFLTYFQNEAQLDKSGLPSDRFFAERPEGSVSTLKIQRTQQEDSAVYLCASSLAEFGGGSTGELFFGEGSRLTVL.